Here is one TCR beta chain with its context. No antigen is known for it. This sample is drawn from a study of glioma-infiltrating T cells after dendritic cell vaccination. TCRB CDR3 was amplified from 2 ug genomic DNA or less. The primer mix had 60 V beta and 13 J beta primers. Here immunoSEQ multiplex PCR was the method, and the copy in TCRdb shows in-frame clones only, minus some. This table has about 92,000 clones, 85% to 90% appearing once. Study-level findings and limits: The cohort had few patients with full blood and tumor sets.

The TCR comes from a human donor with glioblastoma. The sequencing used blood, collected before dendritic cell vaccination.

The chain's CDR3 is CASLGHTNTGELFF. The CDR3 bases are TGTGCCAGCCTGGGACACACGAACACCGGGGAGCTGTTTTTT. The chain has TRBV2 and TRBJ2-2; possibly TRBD1 for D (6 bases). Per germline, CDR1 SNHLY and CDR2 FYNNEI. V lost 8 bases and J 0 bases, leaving 10 bases between the germline ends. The CDR3 covers 14 residues.